The clone carrying this T cell receptor (beta chain) was seen only a few times. No antigen is known for it. This sample stems from a study of lymphopenia after photon versus proton radiotherapy. Study findings and constraints: Under photons, naive T cells and diversity fell while effector/memory populations rose.

TCRdb keeps only in-frame clones here, not all; method: immunoSEQ multiplex PCR. Of about 35,000 clones in the sample, approximately 90% were seen once. The CDR3 has 13 residues. Per germline, CDR1 SNHLY and CDR2 FYNNEI. V shed 4 bases and J shed 7 bases, with 13 bases lying between them. The source of this sequence is a man aged 60 to 69 with cholangiocarcinoma. The rearrangement joins TRBV2 to TRBJ1-2, with no clear D. The material was peripheral blood, obtained from a patient treated with photon-based radiotherapy. This chain's CDR3 is CASSAEWRAGYTF. The DNA of the CDR3 is TGTGCCAGCAGTGCGGAGTGGAGGGCTGGCTACACCTTC. The full variable domain, rest sourced from reference TRBV2 and TRBJ1-2, is EPEVTQTPSHQVTQMGQEVILRCVPISNHLYFYWYRQILGQKVEFLVSFYNNEISEKSEIFDDQFSVERPDGSNFTLKIRSTKLEDSAMYFCASSAEWRAGYTFGSGTRLTVV.